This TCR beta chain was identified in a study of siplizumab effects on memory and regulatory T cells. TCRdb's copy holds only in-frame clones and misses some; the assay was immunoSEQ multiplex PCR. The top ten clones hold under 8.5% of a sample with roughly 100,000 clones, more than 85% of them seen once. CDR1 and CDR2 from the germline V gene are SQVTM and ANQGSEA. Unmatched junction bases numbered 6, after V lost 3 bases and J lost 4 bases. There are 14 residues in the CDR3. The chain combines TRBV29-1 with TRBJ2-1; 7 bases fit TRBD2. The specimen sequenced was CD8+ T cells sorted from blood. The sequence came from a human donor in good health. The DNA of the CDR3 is TGCAGCGTTGACGGCGGGAGAGCGTACAATGAGCAGTTCTTC. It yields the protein CSVDGGRAYNEQFF.